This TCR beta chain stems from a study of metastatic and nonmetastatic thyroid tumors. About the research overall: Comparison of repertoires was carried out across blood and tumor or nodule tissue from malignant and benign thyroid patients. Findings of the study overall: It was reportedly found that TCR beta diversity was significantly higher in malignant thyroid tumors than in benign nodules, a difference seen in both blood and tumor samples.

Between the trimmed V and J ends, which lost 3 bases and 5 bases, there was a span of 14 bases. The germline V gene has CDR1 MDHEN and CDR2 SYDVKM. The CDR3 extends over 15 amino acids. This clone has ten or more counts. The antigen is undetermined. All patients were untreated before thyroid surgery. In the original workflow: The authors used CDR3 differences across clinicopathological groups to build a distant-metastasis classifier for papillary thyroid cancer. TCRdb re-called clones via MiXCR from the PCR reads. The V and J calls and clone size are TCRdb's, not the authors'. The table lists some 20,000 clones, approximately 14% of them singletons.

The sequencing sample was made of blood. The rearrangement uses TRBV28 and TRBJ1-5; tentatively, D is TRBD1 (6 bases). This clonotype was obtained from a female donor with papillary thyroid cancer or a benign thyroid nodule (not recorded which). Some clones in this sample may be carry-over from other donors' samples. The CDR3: CASSFFRDTYQPQHF. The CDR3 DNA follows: TGTGCCAGCAGTTTTTTTAGGGACACATATCAGCCCCAGCATTTT.